This TCR beta chain was sequenced in a study of cytomegalovirus exposure and HLA in healthy donors (TCRdb year 2017). The study in broad terms: An earlier analysis of roughly 500 of the donors reported 276 Gb of sequence data and 95 million to 140 million unique TCR beta sequences obtained from some 200 million T cells. An early release covering just under 650 HLA-typed donors comprised approximately 290 gigabases of sequencing data and approximately 85 million unique TCR sequences. The genetic ancestry cluster associated with self-reported Caucasian donors included about 81% of the roughly 360 genotyped donors. The study was designed to test whether signatures of past pathogen exposure could be identified by cataloging public T cell receptors. The T cell repertoires of 666 subjects were profiled by immunosequencing and related to cytomegalovirus serostatus. In addition to the first cohort of roughly 700 subjects, a separate validation cohort of some 120 different subjects was used. To predict cytomegalovirus infection status, the study brought together high-throughput TCR immunosequencing, statistical association of individual TCRs with disease status, and machine learning. To study patterns of TCR occurrence, a later analysis re-analyzed previously published TCR beta repertoires from 600 to 750 donors and added high-resolution HLA genotyping. The later analysis used no new phenotypic data to find candidate immune exposures, relying instead on TCR beta sequences and their occurrence across donors. In an earlier analysis of roughly 540 of the donors, high-throughput TCR beta sequencing was used to judge whether each TCR beta V gene segment behaved as functional or pseudogenic. Donor age, sex, ethnicity and CMV serostatus were collected together with the repertoire data. A later genetic analysis used genome-wide SNP genotypes for 398 of the 666 donors, treating that subset as a discovery cohort. All discovery cohort repertoires had been generated on a single sequencing platform. Class I and class II HLA loci were covered by the typing at four-digit resolution. The number of typed donors differed by locus: about 620-630 for A, B, C, DRB1 and DQB1; approximately 540 for DQA1; fewer than 610 for DPA1; and about 450 for DPB1. Because of strong linkage in the cohort, 5 or 6 DR-DQ haplotypes were treated as single units for association and clustering. Among 300 to 450 genotyped donors of the cohort, an average of approximately 240,000 unique TCR beta nucleotide sequences were sequenced per donor, roughly 18% of them non-productive. What the work shows at the level of the full study, not this receptor alone: The study gave a list of about 160 TCR beta chains associated with cytomegalovirus. Because counts were too low, approximately 18 rarely observed V segments, including chromosome 9 orphons, were excluded from the earlier analysis of 500 to 700 of the donors. A cluster of highly shared sequence variants was judged likely to represent a technical artifact of the sequencing pipeline. The classifier was reported to diagnose cytomegalovirus status with high specificity and sensitivity in both the original and validation cohorts. The cohort was sequenced for TCR beta chains only, and without alpha or paired-chain data the features that could be detected were limited. Because HLA typing was missing for some donors at each locus, association tests included only the typed subset. The only immune exposure information available for the cohort was CMV serostatus. In a later analysis, HLA-associated TCR beta chains were found to be more clonally expanded and to have lower generation probabilities than equally common non-associated chains. Across donors, most TCR sequences were observed very rarely, whereas some public TCRs were present in many individuals. When HLA alleles, especially DR and DQ, strongly co-occurred, attributing TCR associations to individual alleles was difficult. Broadly in line with IMGT annotations, most TCR beta V segments showed up in productive rearrangements about 87% or about 30% of the time in an earlier analysis of 587 of the donors. Compared with the 666-donor mean, donors in an Asian-associated ancestry cluster had fewer N-insertions in productive TCRs, according to a later genetic analysis. Correlated functional status among segregating V segments might reflect linkage disequilibrium, but an unknown experimental factor could not be ruled out. Most CMV-associated TCR beta chains appeared to be HLA-restricted in a later analysis, and the HLA associations seemed to be driven largely by CMV exposure. In a later analysis, 16,951 TCR beta sequences were associated with specific HLA alleles at a false discovery rate of 0.05. A few of the identified cytomegalovirus-associated TCR beta chains were confirmed in vitro to be specific for cytomegalovirus antigens. The authors suggested that the approach could potentially be extended to other disease states and immunological phenotypes. Some IMGT-functional V segments, including TRBV6-2 and TRBV6-3, could not be distinguished by the 87-base-pair reads and were therefore excluded. Presence/absence analyses assumed roughly uniform sequencing depth across donors, an assumption that may not hold. V-gene and J-gene trimming of TCR beta chains was associated with a missense DCLRE1C variant in a later genetic analysis, and the association was replicated in an independent cohort. In a later analysis, TCR association rates were found to vary across HLA loci, with the most associated TCRs seen for DRB1 alleles and the fewest for HLA-C alleles. Several of the top co-occurrence clusters appeared to be linked to parvovirus B19, influenza, CMV and Epstein-Barr virus, according to a later analysis. A further reported finding was that TCR beta sequences accurately predicted the HLA-A and HLA-B alleles for most subjects in the first cohort.

Ends trimmed: V by 4 bases, J by 7 bases; bases unmatched to a gene: 5. CDR1 and CDR2 were assigned from the germline V gene as MNHNS and SASEGT. Measured from the cysteine to the phenylalanine, the CDR3 is 13 residues long. Left in the record is the CDR3 DNA by itself, 39 bases read in frame from the first base. Points on this clone: It has no known antigen specificity. No much larger clonotype is one base removed from it; base qualities were not supplied.

The cohort consisted of 600 to 700 healthy bone marrow donors. Cohort members were all nominally healthy when sampled, although unrecorded immune exposures were likely present. The donor was CMV seronegative and was included in the group of about 400 seronegative cohort members. A peripheral blood sample was provided by each donor, and peripheral blood mononuclear cells were used for TCR beta sequencing. Genomic DNA extraction from the blood cell samples was performed with the Qiagen DNeasy Blood Extraction Kit. The library was made by the immunoSEQ multiplex PCR assay. For the multiplex PCR, a mixture combining 60 forward primers for TCR Vbeta segments and 13 reverse primers for TCR Jbeta segments was used. Amplification of the CDR3 region of rearranged TCR beta genes was performed with a multiplex PCR assay on genomic DNA. On the Illumina HiSeq System, the amplified TCR beta libraries were sequenced as 87-base-pair reads. On the authors' methods: A later analysis counted about 80 million unique TCR beta chains across the 650 to 700 repertoires, and some 12 million of these chains were shared by at least two donors. Raw reads were error-corrected and collapsed into unique sequences with a nearest-neighbor algorithm that merged closely related sequences to remove PCR and sequencing errors. To assign V, D and J gene segments, CDR3 sequences were aligned to IMGT reference sequences. For a sequence to be retained, a match of at least six nucleotides to both a V gene segment and a J gene segment was required. Rearrangements were classified as productive when the CDR3 lacked stop codons and remained in frame with V and J, and all other rearrangements were classified as non-productive. CDR3 was defined by IMGT convention, running from the second conserved V-encoded cysteine to the conserved J-encoded phenylalanine. In an earlier analysis of 500 to 650 of the donors, sequences lacking an unambiguous match to a single V gene segment were excluded. An earlier analysis of 500 to 600 of the donors classified V segments as functional when productive rearrangements were above 56.7% and as segregating when the standard deviation between donors was above 5%. To diagnose cytomegalovirus status from the catalog of TCR beta chain sequences, a statistical classification framework was built. In a later analysis, TCR nucleotide sequences were compared against IMGT/GENE-DB human TR gene sequences so that V and J genes could be assigned. In a later analysis, CDR3 sequences and most-parsimonious VDJ recombination scenarios were assigned using the TCRdist pipeline. In a later analysis, each TCR beta chain was defined by its CDR3 amino acid sequence together with its V-gene family, and reads lacking a unique V-gene family were excluded. As a way to deal with suspected cross-contamination and a sequencing artifact, a later analysis dropped 500 to 700 nucleotide sequences that were highly shared and had low generation probability. In a later analysis, a clonal expansion index was calculated for each public chain from normalized within-repertoire ranks of inferred template counts. In a later analysis, generation probabilities were computed with a VDJ recombination model fitted to out-of-frame rearrangements, and the resulting probabilities were checked against IGoR. A later analysis scored TCR-TCR, TCR-HLA and TCR-CMV co-occurrence with hypergeometric tests, applying a repertoire-size bias correction to TCR pairs. A later analysis estimated false discovery rates by permuting HLA or CMV assignments 20 times. In a later analysis, co-occurring TCRs were grouped with DBSCAN, and TCRdist sequence similarity was added when clustering was performed within HLA-allele-positive subsets. Co-occurrence clustering excluded repertoires with fewer than 30,000 or more than 120,000 public chains, plus five with anomalous nucleotide sharing. TCRdb retrieved this table from immuneACCESS and kept in-frame rearrangements only. Not all clones are present; in checked studies, unresolved V genes account for under half, and no reason is known for the remainder. For V, J and clone size, that table is used; D and trimming come from the DNA. Counted in this sample were around 140,000 clones; approximately 80% of them appeared once. 2.5% to 3% of the sample comes from the top ten.

This receptor chain uses TRBV6-1 and TRBJ1-1; 8 middle bases align to TRBD1. This receptor was taken from a female donor in good health and CMV-seronegative. The sequenced sample was PBMCs. This receptor has the CDR3 CASSARGTGEAFF. In nucleotide form, the sequence is TGTGCCAGCAGTGCCAGGGGGACAGGTGAAGCTTTCTTT.